These 15 T cell receptor beta chains were sequenced from one sample in a study of T cells in Graves' hyperthyroidism and ophthalmopathy (dated by TCRdb to between 2018 and 2021). The library was built by means of multiplex PCR. Sequencing relied on an Illumina HiSeq 2000. Amplification of TCR beta CDR3 regions was carried out from RNA transcripts. The first round of RT-PCR for the TCR CDR3 was performed with the HTBI primer set and the Qiagen OneStep RT-PCR kit. TCRdb reprocessing: public reads trimmed at Q25 with fastp, clones called with MiXCR, in-frame beta chains kept. Duplicate CDR3 protein sequences are folded into a single record with the most common DNA and genes. Present in this sample are some 600,000 distinct CDR3 sequences, approximately 14% of which were seen just once. The biggest ten clones account for about 5.8% of the sample. Sequences were obtained from blood. The receptor set was obtained from a woman between 25 and 40 years old with Graves' hyperthyroidism that later progressed to Graves' ophthalmopathy.

This chain joins TRBV2 and TRBJ2-2; tentative D call: TRBD2 (6 bases). CDR1 is SNHLY, CDR2 FYNNEI, per germline. CDR3 length equals 12 residues. The V and J ends lost 8 bases and 7 bases respectively, with 11 bases between them. This CDR3 reads CASSAGNGELFF. CDR3 DNA sequence: TGTGCCAGCTCGGCGGGGAACGGGGAGCTGTTTTTT.

This clonotype was counted many times. The gene calls are TRBV19 and TRBJ1-5; possible D gene TRBD1, 6 bases. Germline assignment: CDR1 LNHDA and CDR2 SQIVND (reference sequence). The CDR3 spans 16 residues. The V end was cut by 3 bases, the J end by 2 bases, with 14 bases between. CDR3 DNA: TGTGCCAGTAGTATCGTGGGGGCTGTTGGCAATCAGCCCCAGCATTTT. Translation gives CASSIVGAVGNQPQHF.

This clonotype was observed at least ten times. CDR3: CASIQESEQFF. The CDR3, as DNA: TGTGCCAGCATCCAGGAGAGTGAGCAGTTCTTC. The chain couples TRBV6-1 to TRBJ2-1; D is unclear. Germline loops: CDR1 MNHNS, CDR2 SASEGT. Trimming took off 7 bases at V and 9 bases at J, with 10 bases between the two ends. There are 11 residues in the CDR3.

This chain connects TRBV7-8 to TRBJ2-1; tentative D call: TRBD1 (7 bases). The CDR3 spans 16 residues. Trimming cost V 2 bases and J 6 bases, with 17 bases left between them. CDR1 and CDR2 (germline): SGHVS, FQNEAQ. CDR3 protein: CASSLKRSGGTNEQFF. In nucleotides, the CDR3 is TGTGCCAGCAGCTTAAAGAGGTCAGGGGGGACCAATGAGCAGTTCTTC.

This clonotype showed up many times. This sequence joins TRBV5-5 and TRBJ2-3; D ambiguous. Per the germline V gene, CDR1 is SGHKS and CDR2 is YYEKEE (reference sequence). The CDR3 is 13 residues long. V lost 0 bases to trimming and J lost 6 bases, with 8 bases between them. In DNA form, the CDR3 reads TGTGCCAGCAGCTTGGCTGTTGCGGATACGCAGTATTTT. Protein product: CASSLAVADTQYF.

The table lists this clonotype with many counts. The CDR3 here is CASSLVGSGSFDEQFF. The CDR3 DNA is TGCGCCAGCAGCTTGGTCGGTAGCGGGAGTTTTGATGAGCAGTTCTTC. The chain combines TRBV5-1 with TRBJ2-1, with 9 bases fitting TRBD2. This CDR3 contains 16 residues. J was trimmed by 8 bases and V by 0 bases; bases with no gene match: 9. Germline V gene lookup returns CDR1 SGHRS and CDR2 YFSETQ. Complete variable domain (other parts from reference TRBV5-1 and TRBJ2-1): KAGVTQTPRYLIKTRGQQVTLSCSPISGHRSVSWYQQTPGQGLQFLFEYFSETQRNKGNFPGRFSGRQFSNSRSEMNVSTLELGDSALYLCASSLVGSGSFDEQFFGPGTRLTVL.

This clonotype was counted at least ten times. The chain couples TRBV6-1 to TRBJ2-1; 9 nucleotides align to TRBD1. Germline values: CDR1 MNHNS, CDR2 SASEGT. The V segment lost 4 bases and the J segment 15 bases; nucleotides outside the gene matches: 13. The CDR3 is 14 amino acids. CDR3 bases: TGTGCCAGCAGTGTGTCCCCCACGGGACAGGGCCCGTTCTTC. Encoded protein: CASSVSPTGQGPFF.

This clonotype has at least ten counts. This chain uses TRBV9 with TRBJ2-2; no reliable D call. The germline V and J ends were trimmed by 1 base and 0 bases, with 10 bases remaining between them. The CDR3 covers 16 residues. CDR1 is SGDLS, CDR2 YYNGEE, per germline. CDR3 sequence (DNA): TGTGCCAGCAGCGTATCGCGTGGGACGAACACCGGGGAGCTGTTTTTT. It encodes CASSVSRGTNTGELFF.

This clonotype came up many times. J is TRBJ2-3 and V is TRBV11-1; D remains ambiguous. Germline CDR1 SGHAT, CDR2 FQDESV (reference sequence). The CDR3 length is 15 residues. The V end lost 1 base, the J end lost 4 bases, and 12 bases lay between the germline ends. The CDR3 protein is CASSLEQRASDTQYF. CDR3 in DNA: TGTGCCAGCAGCTTAGAACAGCGCGCGTCAGATACGCAGTATTTT.

This clonotype was detected only a few times. The chain uses TRBV7-3 and TRBJ1-6; 8 bases fit TRBD1. V lost 5 bases to trimming and J lost 7 bases; unmatched junction nucleotides: 7. The CDR3 consists of 15 residues. Per germline, CDR1 SGHTA and CDR2 FQGTGA. CDR3 residues: CASSLIGTGNSPLHF. The CDR3 DNA sequence: TGTGCCAGCAGCCTCATAGGGACAGGCAATTCACCCCTCCACTTT.

Ten or more counts support this clonotype. The V gene is TRBV7-9, the J gene TRBJ2-7, with a weak D call TRBD2 (6 bases). Trimming cost V 4 bases and J 4 bases, with 23 bases left between them. This CDR3 comprises 17 residues. Germline V gene data show CDR1 as SEHNR and CDR2 as FQNEAQ (reference sequence). CDR3 nucleotide sequence: TGTGCCAGCAGCTACGGGGGTCGGGAGATAATAGGATACGAGCAGTACTTC. Its protein product is CASSYGGREIIGYEQYF.

This clonotype was observed at least ten times. This CDR3 is CASRPGDRENQPQHF. CDR3 DNA: TGTGCCAGCAGGCCGGGGGACAGGGAGAATCAGCCCCAGCATTTT. V is TRBV2 and J is TRBJ1-5, with TRBD1 identical over 9 bases. Germline V lookup: CDR1 SNHLY, CDR2 FYNNEI. Losses at the gene ends were 6 bases for V and 4 bases for J; bases not matched to a gene: 7. The CDR3 is made up of 15 amino acids.

This clonotype has a count of ten or more. The rearrangement uses TRBV19 and TRBJ1-1; D perhaps matches TRBD1 (5 bases). Germline CDR1 LNHDA, CDR2 SQIVND (reference sequence). Between the trimmed V and J ends, which lost 3 bases and 3 bases, there was a span of 11 bases. The CDR3 consists of 14 residues. The CDR3 loop is CASSMDTTHTEAFF. DNA for the CDR3: TGTGCCAGTAGTATGGACACTACCCACACTGAAGCTTTCTTT.

This clonotype was observed at least ten times. The V gene is TRBV24-1, the J gene TRBJ2-1, with 10 nucleotides matching TRBD2. Germline assignment: CDR1 KGHDR and CDR2 SFDVKD. V lost 3 bases, J lost 4 bases, and 8 bases stayed unmatched. This CDR3 comprises 17 residues. The CDR3 protein is CATSDPGLASRYNEQFF. The DNA for the CDR3 is TGTGCCACCAGTGATCCGGGACTAGCGAGTAGATACAATGAGCAGTTCTTC.

The gene calls are TRBV9 and TRBJ2-3; no definite D call. This CDR3 has 14 amino acids. The germline CDR1 and CDR2 sequences are SGDLS and YYNGEE. V shed 4 bases and J shed 4 bases, with 13 bases lying between them. DNA for the CDR3: TGTGCCAGCAGCCCCTTCTCCCCGGCAGATACGCAGTATTTT. Its protein is CASSPFSPADTQYF.